These 12 T cell receptor beta chains were all obtained from the same sample, sequenced in a study of Graves' ophthalmopathy and Graves' hyperthyroidism. Researchers took RNA transcripts and amplified TCR beta CDR3 regions from them. The first round was an RT-PCR with HTBI primers, and the second round was a multiplex PCR. TCRdb used MiXCR to reprocess the multiplex PCR reads, holding one entry per CDR3 protein. The table records around 660,000 distinct CDR3 sequences, about two fifths of them present only once. The sequenced sample was peripheral blood. The source of these receptors is an adult man with Graves' ophthalmopathy.

This clonotype occurred many times. The rearrangement joins TRBV12-3 or TRBV12-4 to TRBJ1-1; D unresolved. This CDR3 region has 12 residues. Trimming took off 8 bases at V and 1 base at J, with 8 bases between the two ends. CDR3 region: CASGTRNTEAFF. In DNA, the CDR3 is TGTGCCAGCGGTACTCGGAACACTGAAGCTTTCTTT.

This clonotype was seen repeatedly, ten times or more. The chain has TRBV29-1 and TRBJ2-5; no firm D call. CDR3 length: 11 amino acids. V was trimmed by 4 bases and J by 1 base, leaving 4 bases between them. Germline assignment: CDR1 SQVTM and CDR2 ANQGSEA. The CDR3 DNA is TGCAGCGTTGCGGTCCAAGAGACCCAGTACTTC. It translates to CSVAVQETQYF.

For this clonotype: It is likely a read error, because the conserved phenylalanine at the end of the CDR3 is missing. The limits of the CDR3 on the DNA are not certain, so only TCRdb's listed CDR3 is given. The rearrangement uses TRBV7-8 and TRBJ1-6. The CDR3 numbers 8 amino acids, ends counted. Germline V gene data show CDR1 as SGHVS and CDR2 as FQNEAQ. This chain's CDR3 is CASSSASG.

This clonotype was seen repeatedly, ten times or more. The V gene is TRBV14, the J gene TRBJ2-2, with D possibly being TRBD1 (6 bases). V was shortened by 4 bases and J by 2 bases, with 14 bases between the two germline ends. This CDR3 has 16 residues. In germline, CDR1 is SGHDN, CDR2 FVKESK. CDR3 amino acids: CASSLGLGHNTGELFF. The CDR3 region has the DNA TGTGCCAGCAGCCTAGGGTTGGGACACAACACCGGGGAGCTGTTTTTT.

This clonotype has ten or more counts. V and J are TRBV19 and TRBJ1-5; D perhaps matches TRBD1 (6 bases). CDR3 length equals 13 residues. CDR1 and CDR2 from the germline V gene are LNHDA and SQIVND (reference sequence). V was trimmed by 9 bases and J by 7 bases, leaving 16 bases between them. The CDR3 region has the DNA TGTGCCAGCGAGAACAGGGTCGGGCAGCCCCAGCATTTT. Protein sequence: CASENRVGQPQHF.

The chain employs TRBV20-1 and TRBJ1-2; no clear D. V was pared by 0 bases and J by 5 bases, with 4 bases between. CDR1 and CDR2 (germline): DFQATT, SNEGSKA (reference sequence). The CDR3 runs to 11 residues. The chain's CDR3 is CSARDGYGYTF. In DNA, the CDR3 is TGCAGTGCTAGAGATGGGTATGGCTACACCTTC.

V gene TRBV11-2 combines with J gene TRBJ2-7; no clear D gene. The V gene lost 0 bases and the J gene lost 3 bases, with 18 bases spanning the gap. This CDR3 spans 17 amino acids. In germline, CDR1 is SGHAT, CDR2 FQNNGV. The CDR3 DNA reads as TGTGCCAGCAGCTTAGATTTGGTGGGCAGAGGAAGCTACGAGCAGTACTTC. Translation gives CASSLDLVGRGSYEQYF.

This chain links TRBV29-1 with TRBJ1-2, with 7 positions matching TRBD1. This CDR3 has 12 amino acids. Per the germline V gene, CDR1 is SQVTM and CDR2 is ANQGSEA. V was pared by 8 bases and J by 7 bases, with 10 bases of the junction left unmatched. This CDR3 reads CSRGQTSAGYTF. CDR3 bases: TGCAGCAGGGGACAGACCTCTGCTGGCTACACCTTC.

The rearrangement links TRBV7-2 to TRBJ2-5; a weak D match, TRBD2 (5 bases). V lost 5 bases, J lost 5 bases, and 21 bases lay in between. Looked up from germline, CDR1 is SGHTA and CDR2 is FQGNSA. The CDR3 has 16 residues. CDR3 sequence reads: CASSPPRSSGYETQYF. CDR3 coding DNA: TGTGCCAGCAGCCCCCCGAGGAGCTCGGGGTACGAGACCCAGTACTTC. The full variable domain, rest sourced from reference TRBV7-2 and TRBJ2-5, is GAGVSQSPSNKVTEKGKDVELRCDPISGHTALYWYRQSLGQGLEFLIYFQGNSAPDKSGLPSDRFSAERTGGSVSTLTIQRTQQEDSAVYLCASSPPRSSGYETQYFGPGTRLLVL.

CDR3 DNA sequence: TGTGCCAGCAGTCTACAGGGGGCGGCCGAAGCTTTCTTT. It encodes CASSLQGAAEAFF. This chain joins TRBV6-2 or TRBV6-3 and TRBJ1-1; 9 nucleotides match TRBD1. Trimming took 5 bases from V and 8 from J; bases not matched to a gene: 6. Germline V lookup: CDR1 MNHEY, CDR2 SVGEGT. CDR3 length equals 13 residues.

This clonotype was seen ten or more times. This rearrangement joins TRBV9 to TRBJ2-3, with D uncertain. CDR1 is SGDLS and CDR2 is YYNGEE in the germline V gene. With 0 bases removed from V and 6 bases from J, the gap between germline ends came to 14 bases. This CDR3 comprises 15 residues. The DNA for the CDR3 is TGTGCCAGCAGCGTAGCTGTTTCAAATGGGGATACGCAGTATTTT. The encoded protein is CASSVAVSNGDTQYF.

This clonotype was seen repeatedly, ten times or more. This chain uses TRBV7-2 with TRBJ2-7, with 7 bases matching TRBD2. The germline gives CDR1 SGHTA, CDR2 FQGNSA. The CDR3 spans 15 residues. The V and J ends lost 5 bases and 0 bases, in that order; junction bases with no gene match: 7. The CDR3 DNA reads TGTGCCAGCAGCCTTACATGGACTAGCTCCTACGAGCAGTACTTC. Protein: CASSLTWTSSYEQYF.